This T cell receptor (beta chain) stems from a study of T cell repertoires in cytomegalovirus infection. Using its own MiXCR run on the reads, TCRdb lists one record per CDR3 protein. The table has a few hundred thousand distinct CDR3 sequences, approximately 26% seen once. There are many counts of this clonotype. Germline is not matched at one junction end, which may reflect a read error. The clonotype originates from a human donor in good health (CMV status not recorded). Some clones in this sample may be carry-over from other donors' samples. The specimen was PBMCs.

The CDR3 sequence: CASSLAPSGVNEQFF. CDR3 DNA: TGTGCTAGCAGCTTAGCCCCTAGCGGGGTAAATGAGCAGTTCTTC. The gene calls are TRBV7-7 and TRBJ2-1, with 9 bases matching TRBD2. Germline V gene sequence: CDR1 SSHAT, CDR2 FNYEAQ (reference sequence). This CDR3 contains 15 residues.